The 24 T cell receptor beta chains presented below share a single source sample, sequenced in a study of beta chain features in type 1 diabetes. The study reverse transcribed the entire isolated RNA, so it sequenced expressed TCRB transcripts. The assay was immunoSEQ multiplex PCR, and TCRdb's table has in-frame clones only and misses some. Of about 360,000 clones listed, roughly 12% are singletons. Sequenced material: naive CD4+ T cells from blood. These receptors came from a young man in good health.

V gene TRBV4-3 combines with J gene TRBJ2-1; maybe TRBD2 (6 bases). V was pared by 0 bases and J by 10 bases, with 13 bases between. Germline loops: CDR1 LGHNA, CDR2 YSLEER. The CDR3 has 14 residues. This chain's CDR3 is CASSQEGRGDEQFF. The CDR3 DNA reads TGCGCCAGCAGCCAAGAAGGGCGGGGAGACGAGCAGTTCTTC.

Of note for this clone: This same CDR3 is encoded by further DNA sequences in the sample. This chain links TRBV28 with TRBJ2-7; D may be TRBD1 (5 bases). Trimming took off 2 bases at V and 4 bases at J, with 6 bases between the two ends. CDR3 length: 12 amino acids. CDR1 and CDR2 (germline): MDHEN, SYDVKM. CDR3 coding DNA: TGTGCCAGCAGTTTAGCAGGGTACGAGCAGTACTTC. Amino acids: CASSLAGYEQYF.

Concerning this clone itself: One end of the junction varies from germline; a read error may be responsible. The rearrangement joins TRBV19 to TRBJ2-5, with a weak D call TRBD1 (6 bases). Germline loops: CDR1 LNHDA, CDR2 SQIVND (reference sequence). The CDR3 is 12 residues long. CDR3: CASSIPGQGPNF. CDR3 in DNA: TGTGCCAGTAGTATACCGGGGCAGGGGCCTAACTTC.

This clone turned up a few times. This chain connects TRBV9 to TRBJ1-2, with 10 bases matching TRBD1. The germline V gene has CDR1 SGDLS and CDR2 YYNGEE. The J segment lost 7 bases and the V segment lost 4 bases, leaving 19 bases of the junction unmatched. This CDR3 spans 18 amino acids. This CDR3 is CASSPRDRGWGGTTGYTF. For the CDR3, the DNA is TGTGCCAGCAGCCCCCGGGACAGGGGCTGGGGTGGGACTACTGGCTACACCTTC.

This clone was seen more than once but under ten times. The chain employs TRBV27 and TRBJ2-4; 7 bases agree with TRBD2. The germline V gene encodes CDR1 MNHEY and CDR2 SMNVEV (reference sequence). The trim removed 3 bases at V and 8 bases at J, leaving 4 bases unmatched. This CDR3 comprises 13 residues. Here the CDR3 reads CASSFREGDIQYF. The CDR3 DNA follows: TGTGCCAGCAGTTTCAGGGAGGGAGACATTCAGTACTTC.

This clone appeared a few times. CDR3 DNA sequence: TGTGCCAGCAGCGGGACAGGGGACGTCGAGCAGTACTTC. It codes for CASSGTGDVEQYF. The chain links TRBV9 to TRBJ2-7; 9 bases are a match to TRBD1. The J segment lost 6 bases and the V segment lost 3 bases, leaving 4 bases of the junction unmatched. CDR1 and CDR2 from the germline V gene are SGDLS and YYNGEE. This CDR3 region has 13 residues. The complete variable domain, with remaining parts taken from reference TRBV9 and TRBJ2-7, reads DSGVTQTPKHLITATGQRVTLRCSPRSGDLSVYWYQQSLDQGLQFLIQYYNGEERAKGNILERFSAQQFPDLHSELNLSSLELGDSALYFCASSGTGDVEQYFGPGTRLTVT.

This clone showed up just a few times. The chain is built from TRBV10-3 and TRBJ2-2; 10 nucleotides align to TRBD2. This CDR3 has 14 residues. Trimming cost V 7 bases and J 6 bases; bases outside gene matches: 5. Germline V gene lookup returns CDR1 ENHRY and CDR2 SYGVKD. Here the CDR3 DNA reads TGTGCCATCAAGCGGGGGGGCCTTCCCGGGGAGCTGTTTTTT. Amino acid sequence: CAIKRGGLPGELFF.

This clone was observed a handful of times. This rearrangement joins TRBV7-2 to TRBJ2-2; D may be TRBD2 (6 bases). V was pared by 5 bases and J by 7 bases, with 26 bases between. The germline CDR1 and CDR2 sequences are SGHTA and FQGNSA. CDR3 length equals 18 residues. The chain's CDR3 is CASSLRLWGLPGNGELFF. In DNA, the CDR3 is TGTGCCAGCAGCCTTCGCCTTTGGGGACTCCCCGGCAACGGGGAGCTGTTTTTT.

This clone showed up just a few times. The CDR3 is CASSIVGGEGTQYF. The DNA for the CDR3 is TGTGCCAGTAGTATAGTAGGGGGCGAGGGTACGCAGTATTTT. The V call is TRBV19, the J call TRBJ2-3, with 7 bases fitting TRBD1. This CDR3 is 14 amino acids long. Germline V CDR1 and CDR2: LNHDA, SQIVND (reference sequence). V shed 1 base, J shed 8 bases, and the junction held 6 bases outside the gene matches.

This clone was detected a few times. V usage is TRBV30 and J usage is TRBJ1-5; maybe TRBD1 (6 bases). The germline V and J ends were trimmed by 1 base and 7 bases, with 11 bases remaining between them. The V gene's germline CDR1 is GTSNPN and CDR2 SVGIG (reference sequence). This CDR3 comprises 13 residues. The CDR3 nucleotides are TGTGCCTGGAGTGGGACAGTCCCCCAGCCCCAGCATTTT. Its translation: CAWSGTVPQPQHF. Together with reference TRBV30 and TRBJ1-5, the CDR3 gives the full variable domain: SQTIHQWPATLVQPVGSPLSLECTVEGTSNPNLYWYRQAAGRGLQLLFYSVGIGQISSEVPQNLSASRPQDRQFILSSKKLLLSDSGFYLCAWSGTVPQPQHFGDGTRLSIL.

The genes are TRBV30 and TRBJ1-6, with 9 positions matching TRBD1. This CDR3 has 16 residues. J was trimmed by 7 bases and V by 1 base; bases with no gene match: 8. Germline CDR1 is GTSNPN and CDR2 is SVGIG (reference sequence). The CDR3 loop reads CAWSAPWDRENSPLHF. CDR3 DNA sequence: TGTGCCTGGAGTGCCCCATGGGACAGGGAGAATTCACCCCTCCACTTT.

This clone was found a few times. The V gene is TRBV10-3, the J gene TRBJ2-3, with TRBD2 matching over 10 bases. Germline lookup yields CDR1 ENHRY and CDR2 SYGVKD. There are 17 residues in the CDR3. The V and J ends lost 5 bases and 5 bases, in that order; junction bases with no gene match: 13. In DNA form, the CDR3 reads TGTGCCATCAGTTCCCTTACTAGCGGGATCTCCTTAGATACGCAGTATTTT. Translated, it gives CAISSLTSGISLDTQYF.

V usage is TRBV9 and J usage is TRBJ2-2; unclear D gene. CDR3 length equals 14 residues. The germline V gene has CDR1 SGDLS and CDR2 YYNGEE. Trimming left V 3 bases short and J 0 bases short, with 6 bases between. The chain's CDR3 is CASSGVTNTGELFF. For the CDR3, the DNA is TGTGCCAGCAGCGGTGTTACGAACACCGGGGAGCTGTTTTTT.

V is TRBV28 and J is TRBJ1-1, with TRBD1 matching 7 bases. Germline V gene data show CDR1 as MDHEN and CDR2 as SYDVKM. The CDR3 runs to 13 residues. V was pared by 4 bases and J by 1 base, with 0 bases of the junction left unmatched. The CDR3 protein is CASSYRGNTEAFF. The CDR3 DNA reads TGTGCCAGCAGTTACAGGGGGAACACTGAAGCTTTCTTT.

This clone turned up a few times. This chain joins TRBV7-8 and TRBJ2-1; the match to TRBD1 covers 8 bases. The ends lost 3 bases at V and 3 bases at J; junction bases unmatched: 4. Germline loops: CDR1 SGHVS, CDR2 FQNEAQ. The CDR3 consists of 15 residues. The CDR3 DNA reads TGTGCCAGCAGCTTGGGACAGGCGATCTACAATGAGCAGTTCTTC. Protein sequence: CASSLGQAIYNEQFF. The variable domain in full, with the rest retrieved from reference TRBV7-8 and TRBJ2-1, is GAGVSQSPRYKVAKRGQDVALRCDPISGHVSLFWYQQALGQGPEFLTYFQNEAQLDKSGLPSDRFFAERPEGSVSTLKIQRTQQEDSAVYLCASSLGQAIYNEQFFGPGTRLTVL.

This clone was seen only a few times. The rearrangement links TRBV6-5 to TRBJ2-1, with 13 bases matching TRBD2. Germline values: CDR1 MNHEY, CDR2 SVGAGI. After removal of 7 bases from V and 7 bases from J, the junction contained 7 bases not matched to a gene. The CDR3 totals 15 residues. CDR3 sequence: CASTRLAGGPNEQFF. The CDR3 DNA reads TGTGCCAGCACTAGACTAGCGGGAGGACCTAATGAGCAGTTCTTC.

The V and J genes are TRBV5-1 and TRBJ2-1, with 8 bases that match TRBD2. The CDR3 runs 16 residues. J gave up 3 bases and V 2 bases, and 7 bases lay outside the gene matches. Germline V CDR1 and CDR2: SGHRS, YFSETQ. Written as DNA, the CDR3 is TGCGCCAGCAGCTTTGTCCGGGGGGGTCACTACAATGAGCAGTTCTTC. This encodes CASSFVRGGHYNEQFF.

This clone was detected a few times. The V and J genes are TRBV5-1 and TRBJ1-5, with D hard to call. The V gene lost 0 bases and the J gene lost 4 bases, with 5 bases spanning the gap. Germline CDR1 and CDR2: SGHRS and YFSETQ. The CDR3 runs 13 residues. The CDR3 spells CASSLDINQPQHF. The CDR3 coding sequence is TGCGCCAGCAGCTTGGACATTAATCAGCCCCAGCATTTT. The whole variable domain, remainder taken from reference TRBV5-1 and TRBJ1-5, is KAGVTQTPRYLIKTRGQQVTLSCSPISGHRSVSWYQQTPGQGLQFLFEYFSETQRNKGNFPGRFSGRQFSNSRSEMNVSTLELGDSALYLCASSLDINQPQHFGDGTRLSIL.

The chain couples TRBV7-8 to TRBJ2-1, with a possible D match to TRBD1 (5 bases). V lost 6 bases, J lost 8 bases, and 17 bases lay in between. This CDR3 region has 14 residues. The V gene's germline CDR1 is SGHVS and CDR2 FQNEAQ. CDR3 in amino acids: CASRVGAALDEQFF. The CDR3 DNA reads TGTGCCAGCAGGGTAGGGGCGGCTTTGGATGAGCAGTTCTTC.

The CDR3 DNA reads TGTGCCAGCAGTGAAGCGACAATTGGGACCCAGTACTTC. Translating it yields CASSEATIGTQYF. The V gene is TRBV6-1, the J gene TRBJ2-5, with unresolved D. The CDR3 is 13 residues long. V gave up 0 bases and J gave up 7 bases, with 9 bases separating them. Per the germline V gene, CDR1 is MNHNS and CDR2 is SASEGT.

This clone has more than one count but fewer than ten. The V gene is TRBV28, the J gene TRBJ1-5; 7 bases align to TRBD1. The CDR3 length is 14 residues. The germline V gene has CDR1 MDHEN and CDR2 SYDVKM. Losses at the gene ends were 3 bases for V and 10 bases for J; bases not matched to a gene: 9. The DNA of the CDR3 is TGTGCCAGCAGTTTTCCCGACAGGGTCACCCCCCAGCATTTT. Translation gives CASSFPDRVTPQHF.

The J gene is TRBJ1-1, the V gene TRBV15, with D unclear. V was clipped by 3 bases and J by 1 base, with 6 bases between them. CDR3 length: 13 amino acids. Germline assignment: CDR1 LNHNV and CDR2 YYDKDF (reference sequence). The CDR3 region is CATSSRRNTEAFF. The CDR3 DNA reads TGTGCCACCAGCAGTCGGAGGAACACTGAAGCTTTCTTT.

A few counts support this clone. The chain joins TRBV19 to TRBJ1-1; tentatively, D is TRBD1 (6 bases). In germline, CDR1 is LNHDA, CDR2 SQIVND (reference sequence). CDR3 length: 15 residues. V lost 5 bases and J lost 0, with 13 bases in between. The CDR3: CASSPPRTVNTEAFF. CDR3 bases: TGTGCCAGTAGTCCCCCCAGGACAGTGAACACTGAAGCTTTCTTT. Supplemented by reference TRBV19 and TRBJ1-1, the full variable domain reads DGGITQSPKYLFRKEGQNVTLSCEQNLNHDAMYWYRQDPGQGLRLIYYSQIVNDFQKGDIAEGYSVSREKKESFPLTVTSAQKNPTAFYLCASSPPRTVNTEAFFGQGTRLTVV.

This clone was seen only a few times. The chain links TRBV18 to TRBJ2-3; D gene ambiguous. The CDR3 covers 12 residues. V was clipped by 2 bases and J by 6 bases, with 6 bases between them. The germline V gene encodes CDR1 KGHSH and CDR2 LQKENI. CDR3 amino acids: CASSPVEDTQYF. The CDR3 DNA reads TGTGCCAGCTCACCAGTGGAGGATACGCAGTATTTT.